A selection of T cell receptor beta chains follows, all from one sample in a study of blood T cell dynamics during melanoma immunotherapy. The protocol was immunoSEQ multiplex PCR, while the TCRdb copy is restricted to in-frame clones and leaves out a portion. The sample consists of around 13,000 clones, around 84% of them appearing once. The material sequenced was blood, taken from a patient treated with checkpoint blockade. Receptor source: a human donor with melanoma. CDR3s include the opening cysteine and the closing phenylalanine or tryptophan. The D gene is left open where the match is weak. Part of the rows lack a size; the others show once, few, many or a class for expanded clones.

size	V	D	length	J	DNA	CDR3
-	TRBV27	TRBD2	16	TRBJ2-1	TGTGCCAGCAGTTTCACTCCGGGACTAGCGGGAGGAGAGCAGTTCTTC	CASSFTPGLAGGEQFF
large	TRBV5-1	TRBD1	18	TRBJ1-1	TGCGCCAGCAGCTTGGCCTACTACCCTGGACAGGAGAACACTGAAGCTTTCTTT	CASSLAYYPGQENTEAFF
-	TRBV20-1	-	10	TRBJ2-7	TGCAGTGCTGCCAGGAACGAGCAGTACTTC	CSAARNEQYF
-	TRBV10-2	TRBD2	16	TRBJ2-7	TGCGCCAGCAGGGGCTTGACTAGCGGGAGGCCCGACGAGCAGTACTTC	CASRGLTSGRPDEQYF
-	TRBV7-7	TRBD2	15	TRBJ2-2	TGTGCCAGCACCCCCAGCGGGAGCGTCACCGGGGAGCTGTTTTTT	CASTPSGSVTGELFF
-	TRBV28	-	17	TRBJ1-3	TGTGCCAGCAGTTTCGGCCTCGGGGGGGGTTCTGGAAACACCATATATTTT	CASSFGLGGGSGNTIYF
-	TRBV18	-	13	TRBJ2-5	TGTGCCAGCTCACCACCTTCCCCGGAGACCCAGTACTTC	CASSPPSPETQYF
-	TRBV5-1	-	14	TRBJ2-7	TGCGCCAGCAGCCCCTCAGGAGTCTCCTACGAGCAGTACTTC	CASSPSGVSYEQYF
once	TRBV18	-	12	TRBJ1-5	TGTGCCAGCTCCCCTAGCAATCAGCCCCAGCATTTT	CASSPSNQPQHF
few	TRBV10-2	TRBD2	15	TRBJ2-1	TGCGCCAGCACCTGGAGTAGCGGGGGGGCTAATGAGCAGTTCTTC	CASTWSSGGANEQFF
few	TRBV18	-	14	TRBJ1-2	TGTGCCAGCTCACCATCTGGGGCTAACTATGGCTACACCTTC	CASSPSGANYGYTF
once	TRBV5-5	TRBD1	15	TRBJ2-7	TGTGCCAGCAGCACACCGGGACAGGGTGGCTACGAGCAGTACTTC	CASSTPGQGGYEQYF
-	TRBV4-1	-	15	TRBJ1-1	TGCGCCAGCAGCCAAGAATCCAGGCGGGACACTGAAGCTTTCTTT	CASSQESRRDTEAFF
-	TRBV7-3	-	17	TRBJ2-3	TGTGCCAGCAGCTCCACCCTAGGGCCCGGAAGGGCAGATACGCAGTATTTT	CASSSTLGPGRADTQYF
-	TRBV7-8	-	15	TRBJ1-5	TGTGCCAGCAGCAATACCGGGTCTCTAAATCAGCCCCAGCATTTT	CASSNTGSLNQPQHF
-	TRBV29-1	-	12	TRBJ2-1	TGCAGCGTCCCAGGGGCCTACAATGAGCAGTTCTTC	CSVPGAYNEQFF
few	TRBV15	-	14	TRBJ1-5	TGTGCCACCAGCAGGACGACTACTTATCAGCCCCAGCATTTT	CATSRTTTYQPQHF
once	TRBV19	-	14	TRBJ2-7	TGTGCCAGTAGTTGGGAGGGGGGACCCTACGAGCAGTACTTC	CASSWEGGPYEQYF
-	TRBV9	TRBD1	15	TRBJ2-2	TGTGCCAGCAGCGTGGTCCCGGGACAGGGTCGGGAGCTGTTTTTT	CASSVVPGQGRELFF
once	TRBV5-4	TRBD2	17	TRBJ2-3	TGTGCCAGCAGTTCGGGACTAGCGGGGGGTCTCACAGATACGCAGTATTTT	CASSSGLAGGLTDTQYF
-	TRBV5-1	TRBD2	15	TRBJ2-6	TGCGCCAGCAGCTGGACTAGCTCTGGGGCCAACGTCCTGACTTTC	CASSWTSSGANVLTF
-	TRBV12-5	TRBD2	14	TRBJ2-7	TGTGCTAGTGGGCCTAGCGGGGGCCGCCACGAGCAGTACTTC	CASGPSGGRHEQYF
-	TRBV11-3	-	20	TRBJ2-2	TGTGCCAGCAGCTTAGCCCCGGGCCTCGCCCCTAATAGTAACACCGGGGAGCTGTTTTTT	CASSLAPGLAPNSNTGELFF
-	TRBV7-8	TRBD2	18	TRBJ2-1	TGTGCCAGCAGCTTAGTCGTCGGCGCGGGAGGCCTCTACAATGAGCAGTTCTTC	CASSLVVGAGGLYNEQFF
-	TRBV29-1	-	12	TRBJ1-4	TGCAGCTCGAGCGTATCGGGTGAAAAACTGTTTTTT	CSSSVSGEKLFF
-	TRBV19	-	16	TRBJ1-5	TGTGCCAGTAGTGCCTCGGAACGGGGGGGGACGCAGCCCCAGCATTTT	CASSASERGGTQPQHF
once	TRBV5-6	-	12	TRBJ1-1	TGTGCCAGCAGGGCTGTGAACACTGAAGCTTTCTTT	CASRAVNTEAFF
-	TRBV4-1	TRBD2	15	TRBJ2-1	TGCGCCAGCAGCCAAGCGGGACTACTATACAATGAGCAGTTCTTC	CASSQAGLLYNEQFF
large	TRBV19	TRBD1	12	TRBJ2-1	TGTGCCAGTAGTATATCCGGGACAGGATGGTTCTTC	CASSISGTGWFF
-	TRBV6-5	TRBD1	14	TRBJ2-7	TGTGCCAGCAGTTACAGGGGGCGCACCTACGAGCAGTACTTC	CASSYRGRTYEQYF
-	TRBV5-1	-	14	TRBJ2-7	TGCGCCAGCAGCTTTGTAATCGGGTTCGACGAGCAGTACTTC	CASSFVIGFDEQYF
-	TRBV30	TRBD1	14	TRBJ1-4	TGTGCCTGGAGTGTACCCAGGGGGCAAGAAAAACTGTTTTTT	CAWSVPRGQEKLFF
-	TRBV6-1	-	11	TRBJ2-3	TGTGCCAGCAGTGGCAGGGATACGCAGTATTTT	CASSGRDTQYF
-	TRBV4-2	-	13	TRBJ1-5	TGTGCCAGCAGCCTGGGGGACAATCAGCCCCAGCATTTT	CASSLGDNQPQHF
-	TRBV30	TRBD2	13	TRBJ2-5	TGTGCCTGGAGTCGCCTGACTAGCGATCCAACGTACTTC	CAWSRLTSDPTYF
-	TRBV29-1	TRBD1	12	TRBJ1-2	TGCAGCGTTGAAGGGGCAGGGGGGGGCTACACCTTC	CSVEGAGGGYTF
once	TRBV7-2	-	14	TRBJ1-5	TGTGCCAGCAGCCGGGACGGTATCAATCAGCCCCAGCATTTT	CASSRDGINQPQHF
-	TRBV6-6	-	14	TRBJ1-3	TGTGCCAGCAGTTACGGACAGACCAGAAACACCATATATTTT	CASSYGQTRNTIYF
-	TRBV11-2	-	13	TRBJ2-7	TGTGCCAGCAGCTCGCCGAGGGGTTACGAGCAGTACTTC	CASSSPRGYEQYF
-	TRBV21-1	-	15	TRBJ2-1	TGTGCCAGCAGCAAAGGGGGGACTAGCTACAATGAGCAGTTCTTC	CASSKGGTSYNEQFF
-	TRBV2	TRBD1	13	TRBJ2-5	TGTGCCAGCGGGGGACAGTTCGGGGAGACCCAGTACTTC	CASGGQFGETQYF
-	TRBV2	-	14	TRBJ2-5	TGTGCCAGCAGTCTCCGCCCTATCCAAGAGACCCAGTACTTC	CASSLRPIQETQYF
-	TRBV12-1	-	13	TRBJ2-7	TGTGCCAGCAGCTTTCCTGGAGGTTGGGAGCAGTACTTC	CASSFPGGWEQYF
-	TRBV9	-	20	TRBJ2-2	TGTGCCAGCAGCTCCCCGTCCGGCAGGGGACCCGATAACCCGACCGGGGAGCTGTTTTTT	CASSSPSGRGPDNPTGELFF
-	TRBV6-5	-	14	TRBJ1-2	TGTGCCAGCAGTACCGGGAGCCCTAACTATGGCTACACCTTC	CASSTGSPNYGYTF
-	TRBV15	TRBD2	15	TRBJ2-5	TGTGCCACCAGCGACCTACTAGCGGACCAAGAGACCCAGTACTTC	CATSDLLADQETQYF
-	TRBV19	-	16	TRBJ1-2	TGTGCCAGTAGTAAAAACCGGGACTCCTTATACTATGGCTACACCTTC	CASSKNRDSLYYGYTF
-	TRBV12-5	TRBD1	17	TRBJ1-3	TGTGCTAGTGGTTTGGGGACAGGGTCTCGCTTAAGAAACACCATATATTTT	CASGLGTGSRLRNTIYF
-	TRBV4-2	-	14	TRBJ2-5	TGTGCCAGCGCCTCCGGGACCGCCGGGGGGACCCAGTACTTC	CASASGTAGGTQYF
-	TRBV11-2	-	16	TRBJ1-4	TGTGCCAGCAGCCAACCCCCGGGGGGGGTTCCGGAAAAACTGTTTTTT	CASSQPPGGVPEKLFF
-	TRBV6-5	-	14	TRBJ1-4	TGTGCCAGCAGTCGTGGGGGCTTTAATGAAAAACTGTTTTTT	CASSRGGFNEKLFF
-	TRBV5-8	-	15	TRBJ1-1	TGTGCCAGCAGCCTAGAGGCCCACCTGAACACTGAAGCTTTCTTT	CASSLEAHLNTEAFF
-	TRBV27	-	15	TRBJ1-1	TGTGCCAGCAGCGACATTTTCCAGTTGAACACTGAAGCTTTCTTT	CASSDIFQLNTEAFF
-	TRBV6-1	-	14	TRBJ1-1	TGTGCCAGCAGTGAAGAATGGTGGAGGACTGAAGCTTTCTTT	CASSEEWWRTEAFF
-	TRBV19	TRBD1	15	TRBJ2-7	TGTGCCACCAGGCACAGGGGGGATACAACCTACGAGCAGTACTTC	CATRHRGDTTYEQYF
-	TRBV23-1	-	14	TRBJ1-6	TGCGCCAGCGGACTGACAGGAACCAATTCACCCCTCCACTTT	CASGLTGTNSPLHF
-	TRBV11-3	TRBD2	14	TRBJ2-1	TGTGCCAGCAGCATAGCGGGAGGGCTCAATGAGCAGTTCTTC	CASSIAGGLNEQFF
-	TRBV5-1	-	16	TRBJ2-1	TGCGCCAGCACCTTAAGGGCGGGCTCCTCCTACAATGAGCAGTTCTTC	CASTLRAGSSYNEQFF
-	TRBV15	-	12	TRBJ1-5	TGTGCCACCAGCAGAGAAGGGAGACCCCAGCATTTT	CATSREGRPQHF